Below are 27 T cell receptor beta chains sequenced from a single sample in a study of cytomegalovirus exposure and HLA in healthy donors. Some clones are missing from TCRdb's copy, which holds only in-frame ones; the method was immunoSEQ multiplex PCR. The sample holds some 170,000 clones, roughly 86% seen once. What was sequenced was PBMCs. The receptor source for this set is a man younger than 35 in good health and CMV-seropositive.

This chain uses TRBV5-1 with TRBJ2-7; 8 bases align to TRBD2. Trimming took 7 bases from V and 3 from J; bases not matched to a gene: 15. The CDR3 consists of 16 residues. Germline V gene lookup returns CDR1 SGHRS and CDR2 YFSETQ. The CDR3 here is CASDPGGAGGVYEQYF. The CDR3 nucleotides read TGCGCCAGCGACCCGGGTGGGGCCGGGGGGGTCTACGAGCAGTACTTC.

V is TRBV6-4 and J is TRBJ2-1; maybe TRBD2 (5 bases). Germline CDR1 is MRHNA and CDR2 is SNTAGT. The CDR3 spans 16 residues. Trimming stripped 6 bases from V and 7 bases from J, with 22 bases between. In DNA form, the CDR3 reads TGTGCCAGCAGCCCCCAACGGGGAACTTTGAGGAATGAGCAGTTCTTC. As protein: CASSPQRGTLRNEQFF.

V is TRBV27 and J is TRBJ1-1, with D perhaps matching TRBD1 (5 bases). The V end was cut by 3 bases, the J end by 0 bases, with 11 bases between. Germline V gene lookup returns CDR1 MNHEY and CDR2 SMNVEV (reference sequence). CDR3 length equals 15 residues. In DNA form, the CDR3 reads TGTGCCAGCAGTTTTCTTGCCAGGGTGAACACTGAAGCTTTCTTT. Encoded protein: CASSFLARVNTEAFF.

The genes are TRBV18 and TRBJ2-1; D possibly corresponds to TRBD2 (6 bases). Germline lookup yields CDR1 KGHSH and CDR2 LQKENI. The V end was cut by 4 bases, the J end by 9 bases, with 16 bases between. The CDR3 runs to 14 residues. The CDR3 DNA is TGTGCCAGCTCACGCGGGGTTACGAGGCCTGAGCAGTTCTTC. Translated, it gives CASSRGVTRPEQFF.

V usage is TRBV7-2 and J usage is TRBJ2-7, with 8 bases identical to TRBD2. CDR3 size: 13 residues. Trimming at V came to 6 bases and at J to 7 bases, leaving 8 bases not matched to a gene. The V gene's germline CDR1 is SGHTA and CDR2 FQGNSA. CDR3 coding DNA: TGTGCCAGCAGTTGGGACGCGGGGGGTGAGCAGTACTTC. It encodes CASSWDAGGEQYF.

The chain uses TRBV18 and TRBJ2-5, with 8 bases aligning to TRBD1. J lost 3 bases, V lost 6 bases, and 3 bases had no gene match. The CDR3 is 13 amino acids. CDR1 and CDR2 from the germline V gene are KGHSH and LQKENI. This CDR3 is CASSSQGEETQYF. The CDR3, as DNA: TGTGCCAGCTCGTCACAGGGGGAAGAGACCCAGTACTTC.

The gene calls are TRBV10-3 and TRBJ2-1; possibly TRBD1 for D (5 bases). The CDR3 totals 15 residues. Trimming shortened V by 8 bases and J by 0 bases, and 14 bases separated the two germline ends. The germline gives CDR1 ENHRY, CDR2 SYGVKD. DNA of the CDR3: TGTGCCATCTCTAGACAGTTGAGCTCCTACAATGAGCAGTTCTTC. Amino acids: CAISRQLSSYNEQFF.

In this sample, this clone turned up a few times. The CDR3 nucleotides are TGTGCCAGTTCCCCAGGGCGGGGGTATGGCTACACCTTC. Translating it yields CASSPGRGYGYTF. The chain uses TRBV19 and TRBJ1-2; tentatively, D is TRBD1 (5 bases). CDR3 length: 13 amino acids. The V end lost 8 bases, the J end lost 5 bases, and 15 bases lay between the germline ends. Germline CDR1 LNHDA, CDR2 SQIVND (reference sequence). Using reference TRBV19 and TRBJ1-2 for the parts outside the CDR3, the full variable domain is DGGITQSPKYLFRKEGQNVTLSCEQNLNHDAMYWYRQDPGQGLRLIYYSQIVNDFQKGDIAEGYSVSREKKESFPLTVTSAQKNPTAFYLCASSPGRGYGYTFGSGTRLTVV.

The chain recombines TRBV4-3 with TRBJ2-7; D perhaps matches TRBD2 (6 bases). CDR3 size: 14 residues. The V and J ends lost 0 bases and 3 bases respectively, with 9 bases between them. CDR1 LGHNA and CDR2 YSLEER come from the germline V gene. CDR3 coding DNA: TGCGCCAGCAGCCAAGATCTAGCGAGCTACGAGCAGTACTTC. Translating it yields CASSQDLASYEQYF.

This chain links TRBV7-8 with TRBJ1-2; D possibly corresponds to TRBD1 (5 bases). V shed 2 bases and J shed 1 base, with 8 bases lying between them. CDR3 length equals 14 residues. Germline loops: CDR1 SGHVS, CDR2 FQNEAQ. The CDR3 DNA reads as TGTGCCAGCAGCTTATCGACAGATAACTATGGCTACACCTTC. Translating gives CASSLSTDNYGYTF.

This chain joins TRBV29-1 and TRBJ2-1, with TRBD1 matching 10 bases. The CDR3 has 13 residues. The V and J ends lost 4 bases and 4 bases, in that order; junction bases with no gene match: 1. Per the germline V gene, CDR1 is SQVTM and CDR2 is ANQGSEA. Here the CDR3 DNA reads TGCAGCGTTGGGGACAGGGGTTACAATGAGCAGTTCTTC. Its protein product is CSVGDRGYNEQFF.

V is TRBV28 and J is TRBJ2-3; TRBD2 agrees at 10 bases. Germline assignment: CDR1 MDHEN and CDR2 SYDVKM. Trimming took 2 bases from V and 1 from J; bases not matched to a gene: 6. This CDR3 contains 17 residues. Here the CDR3 reads CASSLLPGTSGTDTQYF. CDR3 bases: TGTGCCAGCAGTTTACTTCCAGGGACTAGCGGCACAGATACGCAGTATTTT.

This rearrangement joins TRBV5-6 to TRBJ2-5; 11 bases fit TRBD2. Per the germline V gene, CDR1 is SGHDT and CDR2 is YYEEEE. The CDR3 loop spans 18 amino acids. Trimming cost V 0 bases and J 0 bases; bases outside gene matches: 7. The CDR3, as DNA: TGTGCCAGCAGCTTGGTTAGCGGGGGGGTCCGGTACCAAGAGACCCAGTACTTC. Protein product: CASSLVSGGVRYQETQYF.

V gene TRBV9 combines with J gene TRBJ1-5; TRBD1 is a possible D gene (6 bases). Germline CDR1 is SGDLS and CDR2 is YYNGEE. CDR3 size: 14 residues. V was pared by 7 bases and J by 4 bases, with 15 bases between. The CDR3 DNA sequence: TGTGCCAGCGGGAATCTGGACAGTAATCAGCCCCAGCATTTT. Residues: CASGNLDSNQPQHF.

The chain joins TRBV5-3 to TRBJ2-5; 7 positions agree with TRBD2. TRBV5-3 falls under the ORF class, with uncertain function. V lost 1 base and J lost 5; bases outside the gene matches: 8. This CDR3 region has 15 residues. CDR3 residues: CARSLRLASRETQYF. In DNA, the CDR3 is TGTGCCAGAAGCTTGAGACTAGCTTCAAGGGAGACCCAGTACTTC.

The CDR3 protein is CSVWTGAYEQYF. CDR3 bases: TGCAGCGTTTGGACAGGAGCCTACGAGCAGTACTTC. This chain joins TRBV29-1 and TRBJ2-7; TRBD1 aligns across 7 bases. CDR3 size: 12 residues. Germline CDR1 is SQVTM and CDR2 is ANQGSEA. With V trimmed by 5 bases and J by 2 bases, 3 bases remained unmatched.

Concerning this clone: Other DNA sequences from this sample encode an identical CDR3 as well. V is TRBV18 and J is TRBJ1-5, with D possibly TRBD1 on 6 matching bases. The germline V gene encodes CDR1 KGHSH and CDR2 LQKENI. CDR3 length equals 13 residues. V lost 3 bases to trimming and J lost 4 bases, with 7 bases between them. CDR3: CASSPDRNQPQHF. CDR3 nucleotides: TGTGCCAGCTCACCCGACAGGAATCAGCCCCAGCATTTT.

This clone was detected ten times or more. The V gene is TRBV7-2, the J gene TRBJ1-2; D might be TRBD1 (6 bases). V dropped 1 base and J dropped 4 bases, with 7 bases sitting between them. The CDR3 contains 13 residues. The germline V gene has CDR1 SGHTA and CDR2 FQGNSA. The CDR3 reads CASSLGGPYGYTF. DNA for the CDR3: TGTGCCAGCAGCTTAGGGGGGCCCTATGGCTACACCTTC.

This clone was counted a single time. V and J are TRBV7-8 and TRBJ1-2; TRBD1 agrees at 7 bases. Trimming cost V 3 bases and J 5 bases; bases outside gene matches: 6. The CDR3 length is 14 residues. Germline V gene sequence: CDR1 SGHVS, CDR2 FQNEAQ. CDR3 coding DNA: TGTGCCAGCAGCTTCCCCGGGACAGTTTATGGCTACACCTTC. This gives the protein CASSFPGTVYGYTF.

The chain recombines TRBV28 with TRBJ2-7; TRBD2 agrees at 12 bases. The germline gives CDR1 MDHEN, CDR2 SYDVKM. V dropped 5 bases and J dropped 2; count of bases not matched to a gene: 13. This CDR3 spans 18 amino acids. Here the CDR3 DNA reads TGTGCCAGCAGTGACTCGTTACTAGCGGGGGGTGGGGCCTACGAGCAGTACTTC. Translated: CASSDSLLAGGGAYEQYF.

The rearrangement joins TRBV27 to TRBJ1-2, with 8 bases that match TRBD1. The CDR3 length is 14 residues. From germline, CDR1 is MNHEY and CDR2 SMNVEV (reference sequence). The V and J ends lost 5 bases and 8 bases, in that order; junction bases with no gene match: 10. CDR3 loop: CASSQTTGDWGYTF. The CDR3 DNA sequence: TGTGCCAGCAGTCAAACGACAGGGGACTGGGGCTACACCTTC.

This chain connects TRBV7-2 to TRBJ2-3; D gene ambiguous. The CDR3 covers 13 residues. V gave up 6 bases and J gave up 4 bases, with 11 bases separating them. The germline V gene has CDR1 SGHTA and CDR2 FQGNSA. The chain's CDR3 is CASRRPGPDTQYF. The CDR3 DNA sequence: TGTGCCAGCAGACGACCTGGGCCAGATACGCAGTATTTT.

The chain joins TRBV14 to TRBJ2-6; tentative D call: TRBD2 (5 bases). This CDR3 spans 18 amino acids. Trimming took off 2 bases at V and 3 bases at J, with 17 bases between the two ends. CDR1 SGHDN and CDR2 FVKESK come from the germline V gene. CDR3 in DNA: TGTGCCAGCAGCCAACGGTCTCCCCTCGAGGGTGGGGCCAACGTCCTGACTTTC. Translating gives CASSQRSPLEGGANVLTF.

This clone is a singleton in its sample. J is TRBJ1-5 and V is TRBV7-2; unclear D gene. CDR3 length: 15 amino acids. The germline gives CDR1 SGHTA, CDR2 FQGNSA. Trimming removed 2 bases at V and 3 bases at J, with 11 bases between. The CDR3 DNA is TGTGCCAGCAGCTTATACGGGAACCTCAATCAGCCCCAGCATTTT. It codes for CASSLYGNLNQPQHF.

There are a few counts of this clone. This chain joins TRBV28 and TRBJ1-1; D is unclear. V lost 6 bases, J lost 5 bases, and 19 bases lay in between. The CDR3 contains 15 residues. Per germline, CDR1 MDHEN and CDR2 SYDVKM. The CDR3 DNA reads as TGTGCCAGCAGGGAGTTAGTGTCCATGAGTACTGAAGCTTTCTTT. Encoded protein: CASRELVSMSTEAFF.

The V call is TRBV6-1, the J call TRBJ2-7, with TRBD2 identical over 7 bases. The CDR3 is 14 amino acids. V was pared by 6 bases and J by 0 bases, with 5 bases of the junction left unmatched. Germline V gives CDR1 MNHNS, CDR2 SASEGT. The DNA of the CDR3 is TGTGCCAGCAGGGGGGTAGCGGGCTCCTACGAGCAGTACTTC. Protein sequence: CASRGVAGSYEQYF.

The DNA of the CDR3 is TGTGCCAGCAGCTTAAGGGGACAGTCCCAAGAGACCCAGTACTTC. This sequence encodes CASSLRGQSQETQYF. The chain couples TRBV7-3 to TRBJ2-5; 7 bases are a match to TRBD1. The CDR3 totals 15 residues. Germline-derived CDR1 and CDR2 are SGHTA and FQGTGA. Trimming took 1 base from V and 1 from J; bases not matched to a gene: 3.